This record concerns one TCR beta chain sequence. The data are from a study of monozygotic twins with inflammatory bowel disease. Added by template switching were UMIs that each held a 6-nucleotide sample barcode. TCRdb re-called the 5' RACE reads and shows each CDR3 protein once, DNA omitted. The listing records 150,000 or so distinct CDR3 sequences. The V gene's germline CDR1 is SGHTA and CDR2 FQGTGA. The CDR3 is 15 amino acids. The sample comprised blood. The sequence derives from a human donor with ulcerative colitis or Crohn's disease, or a healthy co-twin of an affected twin (not recorded which). The gene calls are TRBV7-3 and TRBJ2-3; TCRdb selects TRBD1, and the lack of DNA leaves this call unchecked. CDR3: CASSGLGGGTDTQYF.